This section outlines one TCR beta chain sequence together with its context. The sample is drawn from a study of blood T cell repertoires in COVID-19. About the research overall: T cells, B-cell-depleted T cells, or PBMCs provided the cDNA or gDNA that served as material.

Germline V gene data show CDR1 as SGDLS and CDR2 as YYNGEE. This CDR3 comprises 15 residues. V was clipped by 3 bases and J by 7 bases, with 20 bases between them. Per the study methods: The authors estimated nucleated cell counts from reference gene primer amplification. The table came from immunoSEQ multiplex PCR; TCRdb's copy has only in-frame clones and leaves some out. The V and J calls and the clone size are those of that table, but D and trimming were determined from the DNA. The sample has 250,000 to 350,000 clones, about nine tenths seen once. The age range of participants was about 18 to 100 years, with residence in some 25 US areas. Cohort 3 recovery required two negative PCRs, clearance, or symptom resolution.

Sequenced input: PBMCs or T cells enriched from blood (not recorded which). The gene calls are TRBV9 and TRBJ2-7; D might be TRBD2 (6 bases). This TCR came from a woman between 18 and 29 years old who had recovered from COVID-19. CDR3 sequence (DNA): TGTGCCAGCAGCGCATCGGGGGACCCCTCACGTGAGCAGTACTTC. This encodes CASSASGDPSREQYF.